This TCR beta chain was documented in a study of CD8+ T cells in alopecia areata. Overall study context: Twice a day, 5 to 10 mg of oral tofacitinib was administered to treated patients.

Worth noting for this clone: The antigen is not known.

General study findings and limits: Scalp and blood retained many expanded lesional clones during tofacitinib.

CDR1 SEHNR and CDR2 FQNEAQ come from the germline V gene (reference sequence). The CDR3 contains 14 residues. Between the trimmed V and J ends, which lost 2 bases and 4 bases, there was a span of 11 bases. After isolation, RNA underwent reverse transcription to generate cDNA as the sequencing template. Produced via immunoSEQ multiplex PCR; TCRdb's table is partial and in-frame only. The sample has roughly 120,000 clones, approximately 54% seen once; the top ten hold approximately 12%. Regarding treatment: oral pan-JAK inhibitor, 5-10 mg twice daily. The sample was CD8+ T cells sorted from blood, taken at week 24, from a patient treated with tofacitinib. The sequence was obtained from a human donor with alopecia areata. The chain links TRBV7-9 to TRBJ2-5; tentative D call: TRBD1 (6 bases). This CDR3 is CASSLPWGRETQYF. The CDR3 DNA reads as TGTGCCAGCAGCTTACCTTGGGGGCGAGAGACCCAGTACTTC.